The present T cell receptor beta chain was sequenced within a study of cytomegalovirus exposure and HLA in healthy donors. Study results and limitations: The authors later found HLA-associated TCR beta chains more clonally expanded than equally common others.

Worth noting for this clone: Its antigen is not identified.

13 Jbeta primers and 60 Vbeta primers were used for the PCR. TCRdb's table, derived via immunoSEQ multiplex PCR, lists solely in-frame clones and lacks some. Of some 110,000 clones detected, 70% to 80% appear once; the ten largest clones hold about 5%. The germline V gene encodes CDR1 KGHSH and CDR2 LQKENI. J gave up 8 bases and V 6 bases, and 15 bases lay outside the gene matches. The CDR3 extends over 15 amino acids. The chain recombines TRBV18 with TRBJ1-2; 7 positions match TRBD1. Sequencing was performed on PBMCs. This sequence was found in a man aged 45-65 years in good health and CMV-seropositive. CDR3 amino acids: CASSPTVGGSHGYTF. The CDR3 DNA reads TGTGCCAGCTCTCCAACCGTAGGGGGCTCACACGGCTACACCTTC.